This TCR beta chain originates from a study of T cells after yellow fever vaccination (dated by TCRdb to about 2019). About the investigation overall: The SMART-Seq v4 Ultra Low Input RNA kit was used to prepare libraries from fractions with low cell numbers. Bulk TCR alpha and beta repertoires were sequenced longitudinally to track T-cell clones before and after primary and booster YFV17D yellow fever vaccination. Bulk PBMC replicates and cell subsets were isolated from blood drawn at multiple timepoints before and after both primary and secondary immunization. Two healthy male donors made up the cohort, one aged 18 to 29 years and the other aged 30 to 40 years.

The treatment or condition label of this sample denotes: live attenuated yellow fever vaccine strain. A standard Ficoll-Paque protocol was used to isolate PBMCs from peripheral blood. Dynabeads CD4 and CD8 positive selection kits were used to isolate the CD4 and CD8 T-cell fractions. TriZol was used to extract RNA from bulk PBMCs, from CD4 and CD8 fractions, and from dextramer-positive and dextramer-negative fractions. The investigation overall reported the following: Only a couple of donors were included in the study, so the extent to which the findings can be generalized is limited. Because abundant contaminating clonotypes from the bulk population could be contained in FACS-sorted repertoires, computational filtering was required. Most clones expanded after primary vaccination were re-detected after the booster (approximately 95% of CD4 and 88% of CD8), suggesting broad memory maintenance. A small fraction of clonotypes appeared in both the CD4 and CD8 compartments, likely as a result of convergent recombination. The secondary T-cell response was found to be weaker but faster than the primary response, with a peak reached on day 5 rather than on day 15.

The CDR3 starts with the cysteine, ends with the phenylalanine, and has 17 residues. The kept DNA is CDR3 alone, 51 bases in frame from the first base. CDR1 SGHTA and CDR2 FQGNSA were looked up in the germline V gene. The junction carries 23 bases between V and J, which are trimmed by 4 bases and 6 bases respectively. This clonotype was picked up a small number of times. The specificity of this receptor is unknown. Base qualities are not at hand, and no much larger clone is one base apart. TCR cDNA was synthesized by 5'RACE template switching, through which a universal primer site and unique molecular identifiers were introduced. Priming for cDNA synthesis came from both the TCR alpha and TCR beta constant segments. Libraries were amplified in two PCR steps, with sample barcodes and sequencing adapters added in the second step. Sequencing of libraries was performed on Illumina HiSeq 2500 (2x100 bp) or NovaSeq (2x150 bp). Per the authors' processing: MIGEC was used to demultiplex reads and collapse the reads into UMI consensus sequences, and MiXCR was used for V(D)J alignment. Clonotypes responding to the vaccine were identified with edgeR on replicate PBMC samples, with the criteria of FDR below 0.01 and a log2 fold change above 5 up to day 15. CD4 or CD8 identity was assigned to each bulk clonotype according to whether the clonotype was present at higher abundance in the sequenced CD4 repertoire or the sequenced CD8 repertoire. Using fastp trimming at Q25 and MiXCR clonotype assembly, TCRdb reanalyzed the public sequencing data and kept in-frame beta chains. Duplicate CDR3 protein sequences are folded into a single record with the most common DNA and genes. TCRdb assigned the V and J calls; the authors' analysis was not used. The sample table shows about 160,000 distinct CDR3 sequences, and 6% to 7.5% are seen once. The top ten clones comprise about 2.5% of the sample.

This specimen consisted of CD4+ T cells sorted from PBMCs, obtained 5 days after the first yellow fever vaccination. The chain links TRBV7-2 with TRBJ2-3; the D gene cannot be resolved beyond TRBD1 or TRBD2, each matching 5 bases. The clonotype was recovered from a man younger than 35 who received the YFV17D yellow fever vaccine. The DNA sequence is as follows: TGTGCCAGCAGCTCCATGACCTCCGGGACGTCGAGGGATACGCAGTATTTT. Translation gives CASSSMTSGTSRDTQYF.